Listed below are T cell receptor beta chains from one sample, sequenced in a study of blood T cell repertoires in COVID-19. This table comes from immunoSEQ multiplex PCR, and its TCRdb copy is limited to in-frame clones, with some not included. The table shows tens of thousands of clones, with around 85% occurring only once. The specimen was peripheral blood. Receptors originate from a man aged 80 or over with active or convalescent COVID-19. Each CDR3 is given with its conserved first and last residue. Fields, in order: V gene, D gene, clone size, J gene, CDR3 protein, CDR3 DNA. A D gene is named only where the DNA matches it firmly. The size field is filled for only some rows; it gives once, few, many or a size class.

TRBV7-8,-,-,TRBJ1-2,CASSLVAGATNGGYTF,TGTGCCAGCAGCTTAGTAGCAGGGGCTACAAATGGCGGCTACACCTTC
TRBV5-4,TRBD1,few,TRBJ1-1,CASSWVGRGQHTEAFF,TGTGCCAGCAGCTGGGTTGGCAGGGGACAGCACACTGAAGCTTTCTTT
TRBV5-6,-,few,TRBJ2-5,CASSHEYGQGGETQYF,TGTGCCAGCAGCCATGAGTACGGACAGGGAGGGGAGACCCAGTACTTC
TRBV4-1,TRBD1,once,TRBJ1-1,CASSQAPGQGDTEAFF,TGCGCCAGCAGCCAAGCGCCGGGACAGGGGGACACTGAAGCTTTCTTT
TRBV18,-,-,TRBJ1-6,CASSRDKYNSPLHF,TGTGCCAGCTCACGGGACAAGTATAATTCACCCCTCCACTTT
TRBV6-6,-,-,TRBJ2-7,CATRGDSYEQYF,TGTGCCACACGGGGAGACTCCTACGAGCAGTACTTC
TRBV10-3,-,-,TRBJ2-7,CAIGGAQGGDREQYF,TGTGCCATCGGAGGGGCCCAGGGCGGGGATCGCGAGCAGTACTTC
TRBV19,TRBD2,-,TRBJ2-1,CASSTQGLAGFNEQFF,TGTGCCAGTAGTACCCAGGGACTAGCGGGGTTCAATGAGCAGTTCTTC
TRBV11-2,-,-,TRBJ2-5,CASSWGDNNQETQYF,TGTGCCAGCAGCTGGGGCGACAACAACCAAGAGACCCAGTACTTC
TRBV19,TRBD1,-,TRBJ2-2,CASSPDRGVNTGELFF,TGTGCCAGTAGTCCCGACAGGGGGGTAAACACCGGGGAGCTGTTTTTT
TRBV4-3,TRBD1,-,TRBJ1-2,CASSQDTGTADGYTF,TGCGCCAGCAGCCAAGATACAGGGACAGCGGATGGCTACACCTTC
TRBV5-3,TRBD1,-,TRBJ1-1,CARSPGTGYGMNTEAFF,TGTGCCAGAAGCCCCGGGACAGGGTATGGGATGAACACTGAAGCTTTCTTT
TRBV15,TRBD2,once,TRBJ2-1,CATSRDRLADSYNEQFF,TGTGCCACCAGCAGAGATCGACTAGCGGACTCCTACAATGAGCAGTTCTTC
TRBV7-2,TRBD2,-,TRBJ2-3,CASSFAGGDTQYF,TGTGCCAGCAGCTTTGCGGGAGGGGATACGCAGTATTTT
TRBV5-1,TRBD1,-,TRBJ2-5,CASSSGQGGYQETQYF,TGCGCCAGCAGCTCGGGACAGGGGGGCTACCAAGAGACCCAGTACTTC
TRBV27,-,-,TRBJ1-5,CASSLGGNSNQPQHF,TGTGCCAGCAGTCTCGGCGGTAATAGCAATCAGCCCCAGCATTTT
TRBV6-1,TRBD2,-,TRBJ2-2,CASSEFGGAHGELFF,TGTGCCAGCAGTGAATTCGGGGGGGCCCACGGGGAGCTGTTTTTT
TRBV30,TRBD1,-,TRBJ1-2,CAWSGQGGSGYTF,TGTGCCTGGAGTGGACAGGGTGGTTCTGGCTACACCTTC
TRBV20-1,-,once,TRBJ2-5,CSASGGETQYF,TGCAGTGCTAGCGGGGGAGAGACCCAGTACTTC
TRBV9,TRBD1,-,TRBJ1-2,CASSAGGRGLSGYTF,TGTGCCAGCAGCGCCGGTGGCAGGGGGCTCTCTGGCTACACCTTC
TRBV4-1,-,-,TRBJ2-1,CASSLDKSWQFF,TGCGCCAGCAGCCTTGACAAAAGCTGGCAGTTCTTC
TRBV5-6,TRBD2,-,TRBJ2-3,CASNPGLAATDTQYF,TGTGCCAGCAATCCGGGACTAGCTGCCACAGATACGCAGTATTTT
TRBV9,TRBD2,-,TRBJ2-4,CASSVGTSGTGNIQYF,TGTGCCAGCAGCGTAGGGACTAGCGGGACCGGGAACATTCAGTACTTC
TRBV4-3,-,few,TRBJ2-7,CASSQAAQPSYEQYF,TGCGCCAGCAGCCAGGCAGCGCAGCCCTCCTACGAGCAGTACTTC
TRBV12-3/TRBV12-4,-,-,TRBJ2-5,CASSLSQETQYF,TGTGCCAGCAGTTTGAGTCAAGAGACCCAGTACTTC
TRBV6-1,-,-,TRBJ1-5,CASSEARRDNQPQHF,TGTGCCAGCAGTGAAGCGCGGAGGGACAATCAGCCCCAGCATTTT
TRBV6-5,-,-,TRBJ1-1,CASTTVLSEAFF,TGTGCCAGCACCACAGTACTCAGCGAAGCTTTCTTT
TRBV7-3,TRBD1,-,TRBJ2-7,CASSRTGAYEQYF,TGTGCCAGCAGTAGAACAGGGGCCTACGAGCAGTACTTC